These 11 T cell receptor beta chains came from one sample sequenced in a study of OX40 agonist ivuxolimab in advanced cancers. Libraries were built with the immunoSEQ multiplex PCR assay. TCRdb limited this immuneACCESS table to in-frame rearrangements with V and J called. A share of clones is missing; checked studies link under half to unresolved V genes, and the rest is unexplained. Across this sample there are around 78,000 clones, with about 85% seen only once. The ten largest clones capture about 4.6% of the sample. Here the sequenced sample was CD4+ or CD8+ T cells sorted from blood, taken in a trial of the OX40 agonist ivuxolimab. These receptors originate from an adult with an advanced solid tumor such as melanoma, head and neck, liver or kidney cancer.

CDR3 residues: CASSPGTSGVHEQFF. Here the CDR3 DNA reads TGTGCCAGCAGCCCTGGGACTAGCGGCGTCCATGAGCAGTTCTTC. The genes are TRBV7-3 and TRBJ2-1; 11 nucleotides align to TRBD2. The CDR3 loop spans 15 amino acids. Germline V CDR1 and CDR2: SGHTA, FQGTGA. V shed 5 bases and J 8 bases; nucleotides not matched to a gene: 8.

The rearrangement uses TRBV18 and TRBJ2-3; D gene ambiguous. Germline values: CDR1 KGHSH, CDR2 LQKENI. The length of the CDR3 is 13 residues. V was trimmed by 3 bases and J by 6 bases, leaving 10 bases between them. The CDR3 DNA reads as TGTGCCAGCTCACCTCCGACCTGGGATACGCAGTATTTT. This codes for CASSPPTWDTQYF. Full variable domain (rest looked up from reference TRBV18 and TRBJ2-3): NAGVMQNPRHLVRRRGQEARLRCSPMKGHSHVYWYRQLPEEGLKFMVYLQKENIIDESGMPKERFSAEFPKEGPSILRIQQVVRGDSAAYFCASSPPTWDTQYFGPGTRLTVL.

The J gene is TRBJ2-2, the V gene TRBV28; the D is unclear. V was cut by 5 bases and J by 3 bases, with 13 bases left in between. The CDR3 has 15 amino acids. Germline V gives CDR1 MDHEN, CDR2 SYDVKM. CDR3 in amino acids: CASSPAGKYTGELFF. The CDR3 nucleotides read TGTGCCAGCAGTCCCGCCGGCAAGTACACCGGGGAGCTGTTTTTT.

The rearrangement links TRBV5-1 to TRBJ2-5; D not resolved. V was clipped by 6 bases and J by 7 bases, with 19 bases between them. The germline gives CDR1 SGHRS, CDR2 YFSETQ. This CDR3 has 14 residues. CDR3 nucleotide sequence: TGCGCCAGCACTCAAACCGGGTCCCCCATGACCCAGTACTTC. It translates to CASTQTGSPMTQYF.

This chain connects TRBV11-2 to TRBJ2-3; TRBD2 aligns across 9 bases. The J segment lost 2 bases and the V segment lost 3 bases, leaving 9 bases of the junction unmatched. Germline CDR1 is SGHAT and CDR2 is FQNNGV. CDR3 length: 17 amino acids. The CDR3 sequence: CASSFLIASGNTDTQYF. DNA for the CDR3: TGTGCCAGCAGCTTCCTTATCGCTAGCGGGAACACAGATACGCAGTATTTT. The whole variable domain, remainder taken from reference TRBV11-2 and TRBJ2-3, is EAGVAQSPRYKIIEKRQSVAFWCNPISGHATLYWYQQILGQGPKLLIQFQNNGVVDDSQLPKDRFSAERLKGVDSTLKIQPAKLEDSAVYLCASSFLIASGNTDTQYFGPGTRLTVL.

This chain links TRBV7-9 with TRBJ2-3; D may be TRBD2 (6 bases). Between the trimmed V and J ends, which lost 7 bases and 10 bases, there was a span of 18 bases. This CDR3 contains 13 residues. Per the germline V gene, CDR1 is SEHNR and CDR2 is FQNEAQ (reference sequence). CDR3 residues: CASTSRPGGPQYF. CDR3 nucleotides: TGTGCCAGCACCTCGCGGCCCGGGGGTCCGCAGTATTTT.

In DNA form, the CDR3 reads TGCAGCGTTGTTGTTTCTGGAAACACCATATATTTT. Its protein product is CSVVVSGNTIYF. The V gene is TRBV29-1, the J gene TRBJ1-3; D uncertain. From germline, CDR1 is SQVTM and CDR2 ANQGSEA. The ends were cut back, 4 bases at V and 1 base at J, with 5 bases in the middle. There are 12 residues in the CDR3.

The chain employs TRBV28 and TRBJ1-2; D unresolved. The V end lost 6 bases, the J end lost 2 bases, and 7 bases lay between the germline ends. The CDR3 extends over 12 amino acids. Germline CDR1 and CDR2: MDHEN and SYDVKM. The CDR3 region has the DNA TGTGCCAGCAGGGGGATCAACTATGGCTACACCTTC. Protein product: CASRGINYGYTF.

This clone has more than one count but fewer than ten. The chain couples TRBV4-1 to TRBJ1-2, with 8 nucleotides matching TRBD1. CDR3 size: 14 residues. The germline V gene has CDR1 MGHRA and CDR2 YSYEKL. Losses at the gene ends were 4 bases for V and 7 bases for J; bases not matched to a gene: 8. CDR3 in DNA: TGCGCCAGCAGCCCCATCGGACAGGGTTTTGGCTACACCTTC. Encoded protein: CASSPIGQGFGYTF.

Notes on this clone: One junction end disagrees with the germline gene, perhaps due to a read error. J is TRBJ2-1 and V is TRBV7-7, with D possibly TRBD2 on 5 matching bases. CDR3 size: 15 residues. Germline-derived CDR1 and CDR2 are SSHAT and FNYEAQ (reference sequence). The CDR3 reads CASSRRRGAYNEQFF. Written as DNA, the CDR3 is TGTGCTAGCAGTCGGAGGAGAGGAGCCTACAATGAGCAGTTCTTC.

This chain joins TRBV7-2 and TRBJ1-1, with 7 bases identical to TRBD1. With V trimmed by 5 bases and J by 1 base, 4 bases remained unmatched. Germline loops: CDR1 SGHTA, CDR2 FQGNSA. The CDR3 is 14 residues long. CDR3 in DNA: TGTGCCAGCAGCCCGGACAGGACGAACACTGAAGCTTTCTTT. It yields the protein CASSPDRTNTEAFF. Combining the CDR3 with reference TRBV7-2 and TRBJ1-1 gives the whole variable domain GAGVSQSPSNKVTEKGKDVELRCDPISGHTALYWYRQSLGQGLEFLIYFQGNSAPDKSGLPSDRFSAERTGGSVSTLTIQRTQQEDSAVYLCASSPDRTNTEAFFGQGTRLTVV.